Each of the 11 T cell receptor beta chains below was sequenced from the same sample in a study of blood T cell repertoires in COVID-19. Only in-frame clones appear in the TCRdb table, and some are missing; sequencing was by immunoSEQ multiplex PCR. Found here are 300,000 to 400,000 clones, approximately 91% of them singletons; the top ten hold over 4%. The sample comprised PBMCs or T cells enriched from blood (not recorded which). Source of these receptors: a man aged 55 to 70 who had recovered from COVID-19.

This chain joins TRBV7-9 and TRBJ2-2; 9 bases are shared with TRBD1. Germline loops: CDR1 SEHNR, CDR2 FQNEAQ (reference sequence). V was pared by 8 bases and J by 5 bases, with 6 bases of the junction left unmatched. The CDR3 runs 14 residues. The CDR3 DNA is TGTGCCAGCTTGAGGACAGGGGCGACCGGGGAGCTGTTTTTT. It translates to CASLRTGATGELFF.

This clone was recorded once. The rearrangement links TRBV7-9 to TRBJ1-2, with D maybe TRBD1 (5 bases). Germline CDR1 is SEHNR and CDR2 is FQNEAQ (reference sequence). This CDR3 contains 14 residues. V was clipped by 6 bases and J by 1 base, with 12 bases between them. The CDR3 DNA reads TGTGCCAGCAGGTCGGAGACAGTTAACTATGGCTACACCTTC. Its translation: CASRSETVNYGYTF. Supplemented by reference TRBV7-9 and TRBJ1-2, the full variable domain reads DTGVSQNPRHKITKRGQNVTFRCDPISEHNRLYWYRQTLGQGPEFLTYFQNEAQLEKSRLLSDRFSAERPKGSFSTLEIQRTEQGDSAMYLCASRSETVNYGYTFGSGTRLTVV.

The chain employs TRBV3-1 (or the pseudogene TRBV3-2) and TRBJ2-7, with a possible D match to TRBD1 (5 bases). The CDR3 is 14 amino acids. V dropped 2 bases and J dropped 2 bases, with 10 bases sitting between them. CDR1 is LGHDT, CDR2 YNNKEL, per germline (reference sequence). CDR3 in amino acids: CASSQSPGPYEQYF. The DNA of the CDR3 is TGTGCCAGCAGCCAATCTCCAGGGCCCTACGAGCAGTACTTC.

J is TRBJ2-2 and V is TRBV11-2; possible D gene TRBD1, 5 bases. V lost 0 bases and J 6 bases, leaving 5 bases between the germline ends. Germline CDR1 reads SGHAT; CDR2 reads FQNNGV. CDR3 length: 13 amino acids. The CDR3 loop is CASSLEGPGELFF. DNA of the CDR3: TGTGCCAGCAGCTTAGAGGGGCCCGGGGAGCTGTTTTTT.

V gene TRBV2 combines with J gene TRBJ2-5; 7 nucleotides line up with TRBD1. This CDR3 has 14 residues. CDR1 is SNHLY and CDR2 is FYNNEI in the germline V gene. Trimming took 9 bases from V and 2 from J; bases not matched to a gene: 9. The CDR3 DNA sequence: TGTGCCAGTAAAGCCCGGACAGGTCAAGAGACCCAGTACTTC. It yields the protein CASKARTGQETQYF.

In this sample, this clone turned up a few times. V and J are TRBV3-1 (or the pseudogene TRBV3-2) and TRBJ1-1; no clear D. The germline V and J ends were trimmed by 7 bases and 5 bases, with 17 bases remaining between them. Germline CDR1 reads LGHDT; CDR2 reads YNNKEL (reference sequence). The CDR3 covers 14 residues. The CDR3 coding sequence is TGTGCCAGCACCAGGCTCTTGGGTGGGACTGAAGCTTTCTTT. This translates into CASTRLLGGTEAFF.

V and J are TRBV7-9 and TRBJ1-4; 8 bases fit TRBD1. There are 17 residues in the CDR3. The germline V gene has CDR1 SEHNR and CDR2 FQNEAQ (reference sequence). The J segment lost 0 bases and the V segment lost 5 bases, leaving 8 bases of the junction unmatched. CDR3 DNA: TGTGCCAGCAGCCCCGGGACAGGCGCCCCAACTAATGAAAAACTGTTTTTT. It translates to CASSPGTGAPTNEKLFF.

This chain joins TRBV28 and TRBJ1-5, with a tentative D call TRBD1 (6 bases). In germline, CDR1 is MDHEN, CDR2 SYDVKM. The length of the CDR3 is 14 residues. Trimming stripped 3 bases from V and 3 bases from J, with 9 bases between. In DNA, the CDR3 is TGTGCCAGCAGTTTGGGGGCGGTCAATCAGCCCCAGCATTTT. It is translated as CASSLGAVNQPQHF.

The rearrangement links TRBV25-1 to TRBJ2-5; 8 bases are a match to TRBD2. This CDR3 has 16 amino acids. CDR1 is MGHDK and CDR2 is SYGVNS in the germline V gene. V lost 4 bases, J lost 5 bases, and 12 bases stayed unmatched. The CDR3 nucleotides read TGTGCCAGCAGTGTTCTGGGAGCGGGAGTATCTGAGACCCAGTACTTC. Amino acids: CASSVLGAGVSETQYF.

The chain joins TRBV7-2 to TRBJ2-7, with D possibly being TRBD1 (7 bases). The CDR3 is 15 amino acids. V lost 1 base, J lost 6 bases, and 16 bases lay in between. Germline CDR1 reads SGHTA; CDR2 reads FQGNSA. The CDR3: CASSLVRGALSEQYF. The CDR3 DNA is TGTGCCAGCAGCTTAGTCAGGGGGGCGCTTTCCGAGCAGTACTTC. The variable domain in full, with the rest retrieved from reference TRBV7-2 and TRBJ2-7, is GAGVSQSPSNKVTEKGKDVELRCDPISGHTALYWYRQSLGQGLEFLIYFQGNSAPDKSGLPSDRFSAERTGGSVSTLTIQRTQQEDSAVYLCASSLVRGALSEQYFGPGTRLTVT.

This clone occurred a few times. V is TRBV5-1 and J is TRBJ1-1; 10 bases map to TRBD1. J gave up 1 base and V 3 bases, and 0 bases lay outside the gene matches. The CDR3 has 14 residues. Germline lookup yields CDR1 SGHRS and CDR2 YFSETQ. CDR3 sequence (DNA): TGCGCCAGCAGCTGGACAGGGGGGAACACTGAAGCTTTCTTT. This encodes CASSWTGGNTEAFF.